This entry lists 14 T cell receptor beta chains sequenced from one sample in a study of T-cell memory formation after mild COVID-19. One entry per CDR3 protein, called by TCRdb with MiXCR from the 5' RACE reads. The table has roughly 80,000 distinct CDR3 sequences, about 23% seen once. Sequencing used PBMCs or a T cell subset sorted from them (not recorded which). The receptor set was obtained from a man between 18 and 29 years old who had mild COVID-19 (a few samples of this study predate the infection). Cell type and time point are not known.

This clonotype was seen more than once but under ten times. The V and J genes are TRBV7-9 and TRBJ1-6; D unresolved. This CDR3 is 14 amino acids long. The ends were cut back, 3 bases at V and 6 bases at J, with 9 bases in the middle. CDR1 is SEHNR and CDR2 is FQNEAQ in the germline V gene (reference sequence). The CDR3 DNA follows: TGTGCCAGCAGCTTCGGCAGAGTTAATTCACCCCTCCACTTT. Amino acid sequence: CASSFGRVNSPLHF.

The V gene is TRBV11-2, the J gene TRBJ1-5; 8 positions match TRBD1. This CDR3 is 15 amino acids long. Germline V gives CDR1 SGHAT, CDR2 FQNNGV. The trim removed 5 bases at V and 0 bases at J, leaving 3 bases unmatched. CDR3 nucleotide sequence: TGTGCCAGCAGCCCGACAGGGGATAGCAATCAGCCCCAGCATTTT. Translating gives CASSPTGDSNQPQHF.

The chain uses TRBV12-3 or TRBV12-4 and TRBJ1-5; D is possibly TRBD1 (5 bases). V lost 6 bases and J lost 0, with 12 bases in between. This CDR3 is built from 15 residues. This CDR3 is CASRPGTGSNQPQHF. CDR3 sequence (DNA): TGTGCCAGCAGACCCGGGACGGGTAGCAATCAGCCCCAGCATTTT.

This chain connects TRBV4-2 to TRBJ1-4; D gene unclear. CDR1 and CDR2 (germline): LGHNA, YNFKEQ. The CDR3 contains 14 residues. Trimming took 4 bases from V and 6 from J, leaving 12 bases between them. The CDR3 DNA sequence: TGTGCCAGCAGCCGCGGGGTGGCGGATGAAAAACTGTTTTTT. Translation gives CASSRGVADEKLFF.

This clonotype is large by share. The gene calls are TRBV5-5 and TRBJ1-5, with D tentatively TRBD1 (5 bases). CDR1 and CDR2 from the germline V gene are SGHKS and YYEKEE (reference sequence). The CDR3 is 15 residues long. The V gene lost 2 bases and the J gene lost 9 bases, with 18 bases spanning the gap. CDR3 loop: CASSLYRDSPRPQHF. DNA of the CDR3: TGTGCCAGCAGCTTATACCGGGACTCCCCCAGGCCCCAGCATTTT.

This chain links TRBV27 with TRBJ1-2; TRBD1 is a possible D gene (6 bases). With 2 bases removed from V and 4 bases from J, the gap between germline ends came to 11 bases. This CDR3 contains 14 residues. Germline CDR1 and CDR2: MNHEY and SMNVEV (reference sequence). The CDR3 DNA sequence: TGTGCCAGCAGTTTACGGATAGGGGGCTATGGCTACACCTTC. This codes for CASSLRIGGYGYTF.

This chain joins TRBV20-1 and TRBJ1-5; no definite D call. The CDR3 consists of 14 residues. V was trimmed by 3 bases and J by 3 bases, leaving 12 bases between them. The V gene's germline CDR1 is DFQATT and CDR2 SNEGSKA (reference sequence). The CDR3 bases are TGCAGTGCTAGGGGTGGTGAGGACAATCAGCCCCAGCATTTT. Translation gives CSARGGEDNQPQHF.

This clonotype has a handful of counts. In DNA, the CDR3 is TGCGCCAGCAGCCAAGATCGTGGGGACGCCTACGAGCAGTACTTC. Encoded protein: CASSQDRGDAYEQYF. The chain carries TRBV4-3 and TRBJ2-7; the D gene could be TRBD1 or TRBD2 (5 bases each). V lost 0 bases and J lost 2, with 11 bases in between. The CDR3 sequence is 15 residues long. The germline V gene has CDR1 LGHNA and CDR2 YSLEER.

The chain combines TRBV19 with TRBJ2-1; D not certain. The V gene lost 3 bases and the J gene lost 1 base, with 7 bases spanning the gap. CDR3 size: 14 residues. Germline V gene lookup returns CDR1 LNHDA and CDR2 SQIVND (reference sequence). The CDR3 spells CASSISSSYNEQFF. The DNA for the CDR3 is TGTGCCAGTAGTATCAGCTCATCCTACAATGAGCAGTTCTTC.

In nucleotides, the CDR3 is TGTGCCAGCGGACTAGCGGGGGGTACTTCCACCGGGGAGCTGTTTTTT. Translation gives CASGLAGGTSTGELFF. V is TRBV7-9 and J is TRBJ2-2, with TRBD2 identical over 14 bases. Germline assignment: CDR1 SEHNR and CDR2 FQNEAQ (reference sequence). V shed 8 bases, J shed 4 bases, and the junction held 6 bases outside the gene matches. The CDR3 runs 16 residues.

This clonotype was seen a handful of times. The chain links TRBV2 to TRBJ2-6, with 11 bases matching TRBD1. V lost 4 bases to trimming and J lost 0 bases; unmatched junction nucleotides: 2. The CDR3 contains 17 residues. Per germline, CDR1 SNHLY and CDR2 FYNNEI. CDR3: CASSGDRGFSGANVLTF. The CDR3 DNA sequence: TGTGCCAGCAGTGGGGACAGGGGGTTCTCTGGGGCCAACGTCCTGACTTTC.

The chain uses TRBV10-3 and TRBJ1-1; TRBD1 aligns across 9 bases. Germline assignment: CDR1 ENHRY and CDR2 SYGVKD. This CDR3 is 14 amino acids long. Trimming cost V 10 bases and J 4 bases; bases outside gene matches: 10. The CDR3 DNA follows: TGTGCCAGTGGGACAGGGCTGGGGGGCACTGAAGCTTTCTTT. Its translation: CASGTGLGGTEAFF.

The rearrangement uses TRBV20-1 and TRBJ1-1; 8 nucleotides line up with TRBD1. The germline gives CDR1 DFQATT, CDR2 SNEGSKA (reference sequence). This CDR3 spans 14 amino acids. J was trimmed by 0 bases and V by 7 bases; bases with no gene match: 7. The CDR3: CSVRTGPMNTEAFF. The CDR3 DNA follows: TGCAGTGTAAGGACAGGGCCCATGAACACTGAAGCTTTCTTT.

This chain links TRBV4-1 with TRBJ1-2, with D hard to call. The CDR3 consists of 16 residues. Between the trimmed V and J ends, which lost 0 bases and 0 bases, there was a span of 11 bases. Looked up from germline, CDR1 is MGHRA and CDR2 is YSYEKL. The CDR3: CASSQDLGFANYGYTF. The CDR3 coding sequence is TGCGCCAGCAGCCAAGACTTGGGATTTGCTAACTATGGCTACACCTTC.